This T cell receptor beta chain was captured by sequencing in a study of cytomegalovirus exposure and HLA in healthy donors. Study results and caveats: The authors enumerated over 150 TCR beta chains as linked to cytomegalovirus.

CDR1 is SGHTA and CDR2 is FQGNSA in the germline V gene. This CDR3 region has 15 residues. V lost 5 bases and J lost 1; bases outside the gene matches: 5. 13 Jbeta primers and 60 Vbeta primers were used for the PCR. Clones were read by immunoSEQ multiplex PCR, and TCRdb kept only the in-frame ones, dropping some. The sample has about 190,000 clones, around 67% seen once. On this clone itself: Its target is not known.

The sample comprised PBMCs. This clonotype originated in a young woman in good health and CMV-seropositive. The genes are TRBV7-2 and TRBJ1-1; 9 bases are a match to TRBD1. CDR3 sequence reads: CASSVTGGPNTEAFF. The CDR3, as DNA: TGTGCCAGCAGCGTTACAGGGGGCCCGAACACTGAAGCTTTCTTT.